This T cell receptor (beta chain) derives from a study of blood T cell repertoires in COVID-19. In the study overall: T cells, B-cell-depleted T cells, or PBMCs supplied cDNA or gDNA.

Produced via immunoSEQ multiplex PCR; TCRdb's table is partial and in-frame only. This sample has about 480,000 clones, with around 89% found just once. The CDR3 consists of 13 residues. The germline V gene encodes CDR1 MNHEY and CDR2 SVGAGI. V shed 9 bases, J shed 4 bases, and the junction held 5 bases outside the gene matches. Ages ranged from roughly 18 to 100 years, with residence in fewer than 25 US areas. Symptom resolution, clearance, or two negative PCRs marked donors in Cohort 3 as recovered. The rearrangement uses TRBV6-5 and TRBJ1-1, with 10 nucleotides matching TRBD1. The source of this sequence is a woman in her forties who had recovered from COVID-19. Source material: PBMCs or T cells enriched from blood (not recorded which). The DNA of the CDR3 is TGTGCCAGTGGAGGACAGGGGGGCACTGAAGCTTTCTTT. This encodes CASGGQGGTEAFF.